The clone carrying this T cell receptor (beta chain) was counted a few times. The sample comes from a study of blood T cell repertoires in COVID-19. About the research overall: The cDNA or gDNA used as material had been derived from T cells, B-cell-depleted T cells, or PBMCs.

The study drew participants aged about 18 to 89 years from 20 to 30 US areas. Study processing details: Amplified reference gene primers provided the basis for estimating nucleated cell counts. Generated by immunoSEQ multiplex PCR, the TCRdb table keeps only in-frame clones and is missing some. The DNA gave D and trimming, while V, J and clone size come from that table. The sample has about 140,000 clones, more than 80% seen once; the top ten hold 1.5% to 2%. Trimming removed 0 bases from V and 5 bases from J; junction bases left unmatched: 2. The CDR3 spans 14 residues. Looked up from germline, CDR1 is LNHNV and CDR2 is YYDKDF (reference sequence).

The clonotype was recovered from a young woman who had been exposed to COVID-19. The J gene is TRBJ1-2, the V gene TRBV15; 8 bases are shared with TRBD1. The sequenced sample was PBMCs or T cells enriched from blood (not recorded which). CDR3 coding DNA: TGTGCCACCAGCAGAGATCGACAGGGGTATGGCTACACCTTC. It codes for CATSRDRQGYGYTF.